This T cell receptor beta chain originates from a study of T cells expressing NK-cell markers (dated by TCRdb to 2018 to 2020). A note on the overall study: In sorted CD3+CD56+NKG2C+, CD3+CD56+NKG2C- and CD3+CD56-NKG2C+ T-cell subsets from 7 or 8 donors, TCR beta-chain repertoires were profiled. The eight sequenced donors were randomly selected healthy volunteers, three men and five women. The libraries were sequenced on Illumina HiSeq 2000/2500, MiSeq or NextSeq, producing 2 x 150 bp reads. Of the eight sequenced donors, seven were found to be HCMV-seropositive and one was found to be HCMV-seronegative.

Including cysteine and phenylalanine, the CDR3 has 16 amino acids. No DNA accompanies this entry. A commercial ELISA kit detecting HCMV-specific IgG in serum was used to determine HCMV serostatus. Peripheral blood mononuclear cells were isolated from blood by Ficoll density gradient centrifugation. A remark on this clonotype: This receptor's antigen is unknown.

The sequencing machine was an Illumina HiSeq 2000. The TCR beta cDNA libraries were made using 5'RACE template switching, a step that added both a universal primer site and unique molecular identifiers. Synthesis of cDNA was primed from the TCR beta constant segment and was followed by two consecutive PCR amplification steps. Per the original workflow: MIGEC was used to demultiplex reads and group the reads by UMI, and MiTCR was used to assemble and quantify clonotypes. Only TCR cDNA sequences supported by at least two reads were kept to exclude erroneous sequences. The tcR package was used for downstream repertoire analysis, and clonotypes were matched between fractions using CDR3 nucleotide sequence together with V segment. Antigen specificity was annotated against VDJdb with VDJmatch, allowing one amino acid substitution in CDR3. The reads underwent TCRdb reprocessing, giving one record for each CDR3 protein sequence and no DNA. The V and J calls, along with clone size, are taken from TCRdb and not from the paper's own processing. This sample's table carries over 4,500 distinct CDR3 sequences. The ten largest make up 50% to 75% of the sample.

Overall study results and their limits: It remained unclear whether the expanded NKG2C-expressing T cell clones were specific for HCMV antigens. Those dominant clonotypes were again the most abundant among CD3+CD56-NKG2C+ cells in a few donors, at about 28.3-65%. In 5 to 7 donors, the dominant CD3+CD56+NKG2C+ clonotypes were found to rank among the top 10 CD8+ clonotypes and to make up roughly 1.0-8% of CD8+ T cells.

In this chain, TRBV12-3 or TRBV12-4 is recombined with TRBJ2-3. This sequence was found in a man between 18 and 29 years old in good health. Donor details come from another sample of the same person, matched by shared clones. Sequencing used blood T cells: a sorted CD56 or NKG2C T cell subset, CD4+ or CD8+ T cells, or bulk PBMC T cells (not recorded which). The CDR3 here reads CASSLRGRAGTDTQYF.